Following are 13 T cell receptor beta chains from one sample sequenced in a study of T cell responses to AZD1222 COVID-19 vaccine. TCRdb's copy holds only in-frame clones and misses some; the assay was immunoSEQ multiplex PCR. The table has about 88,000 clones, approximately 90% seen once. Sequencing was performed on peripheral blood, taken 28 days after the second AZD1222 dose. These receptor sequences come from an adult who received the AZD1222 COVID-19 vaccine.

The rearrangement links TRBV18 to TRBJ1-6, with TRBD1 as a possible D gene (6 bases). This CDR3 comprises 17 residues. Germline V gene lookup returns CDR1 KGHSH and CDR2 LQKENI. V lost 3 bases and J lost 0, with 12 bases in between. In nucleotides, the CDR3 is TGTGCCAGCTCACCTACAGGGAGTGGCTCCTATAATTCACCCCTCCACTTT. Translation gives CASSPTGSGSYNSPLHF.

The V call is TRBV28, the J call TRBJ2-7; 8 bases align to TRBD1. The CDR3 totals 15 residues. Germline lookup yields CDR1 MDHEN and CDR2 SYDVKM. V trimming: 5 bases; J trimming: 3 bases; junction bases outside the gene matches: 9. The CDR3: CASSQRQGAFYEQYF. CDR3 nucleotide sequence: TGTGCCAGCAGTCAGCGCCAGGGGGCTTTCTACGAGCAGTACTTC.

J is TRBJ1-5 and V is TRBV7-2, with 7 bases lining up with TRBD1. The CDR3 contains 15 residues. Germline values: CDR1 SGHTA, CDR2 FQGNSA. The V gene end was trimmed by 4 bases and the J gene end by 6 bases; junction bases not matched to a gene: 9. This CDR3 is CASSWTTGAGQPQHF. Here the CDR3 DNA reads TGTGCCAGCAGCTGGACAACAGGGGCCGGTCAGCCCCAGCATTTT.

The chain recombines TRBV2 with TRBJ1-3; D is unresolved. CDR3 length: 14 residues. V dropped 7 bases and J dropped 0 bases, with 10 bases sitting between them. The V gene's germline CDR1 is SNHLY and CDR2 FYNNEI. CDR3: CASTPGRSGNTIYF. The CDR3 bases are TGTGCCAGCACCCCAGGACGCTCTGGAAACACCATATATTTT.

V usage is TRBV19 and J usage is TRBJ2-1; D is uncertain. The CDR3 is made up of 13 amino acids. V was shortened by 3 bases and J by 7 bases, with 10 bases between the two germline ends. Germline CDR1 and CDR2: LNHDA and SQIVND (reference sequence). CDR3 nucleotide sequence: TGTGCCAGTAGTATCCTCAATCGGAATGAGCAGTTCTTC. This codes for CASSILNRNEQFF. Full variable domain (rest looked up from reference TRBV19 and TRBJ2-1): DGGITQSPKYLFRKEGQNVTLSCEQNLNHDAMYWYRQDPGQGLRLIYYSQIVNDFQKGDIAEGYSVSREKKESFPLTVTSAQKNPTAFYLCASSILNRNEQFFGPGTRLTVL.

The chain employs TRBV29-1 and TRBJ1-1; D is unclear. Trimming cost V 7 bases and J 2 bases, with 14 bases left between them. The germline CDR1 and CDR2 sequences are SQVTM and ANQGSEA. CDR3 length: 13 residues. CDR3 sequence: CSAPEQTNTEAFF. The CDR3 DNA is TGCAGCGCCCCCGAACAAACAAACACTGAAGCTTTCTTT.

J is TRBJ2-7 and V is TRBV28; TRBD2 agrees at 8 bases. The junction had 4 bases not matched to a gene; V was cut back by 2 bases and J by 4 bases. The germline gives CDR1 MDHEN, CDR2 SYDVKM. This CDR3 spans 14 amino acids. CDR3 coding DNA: TGTGCCAGCAGTTTAGCGGGGGGAAGTTACGAGCAGTACTTC. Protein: CASSLAGGSYEQYF.

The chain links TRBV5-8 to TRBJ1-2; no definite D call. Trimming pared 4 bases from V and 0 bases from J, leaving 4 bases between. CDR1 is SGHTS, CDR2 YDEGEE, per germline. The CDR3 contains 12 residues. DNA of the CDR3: TGTGCCAGCAGCCGTACTAACTATGGCTACACCTTC. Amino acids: CASSRTNYGYTF.

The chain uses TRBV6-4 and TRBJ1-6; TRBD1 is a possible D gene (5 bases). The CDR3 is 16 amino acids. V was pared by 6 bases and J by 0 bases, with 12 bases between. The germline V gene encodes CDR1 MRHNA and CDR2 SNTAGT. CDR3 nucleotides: TGTGCCAGCAGGGAACAGGCGAGCTCCTATAATTCACCCCTCCACTTT. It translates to CASREQASSYNSPLHF.

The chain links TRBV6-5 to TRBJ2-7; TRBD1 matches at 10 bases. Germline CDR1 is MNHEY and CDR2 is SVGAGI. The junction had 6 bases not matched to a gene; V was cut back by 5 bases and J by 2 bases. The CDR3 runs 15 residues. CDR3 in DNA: TGTGCCAGCAGTAACCCTGGGACAGGGGCCTACGAGCAGTACTTC. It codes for CASSNPGTGAYEQYF.

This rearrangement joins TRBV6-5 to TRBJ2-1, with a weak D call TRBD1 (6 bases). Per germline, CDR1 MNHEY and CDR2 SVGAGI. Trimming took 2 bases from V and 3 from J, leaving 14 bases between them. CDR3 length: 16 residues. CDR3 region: CASSYLDRSLYNEQFF. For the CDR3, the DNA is TGTGCCAGCAGTTACCTTGACAGGTCCCTCTACAATGAGCAGTTCTTC.

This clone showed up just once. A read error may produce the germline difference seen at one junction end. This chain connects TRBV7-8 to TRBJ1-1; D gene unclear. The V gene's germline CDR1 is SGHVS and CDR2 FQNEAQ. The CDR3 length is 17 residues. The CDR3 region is CASSLANPGRGNTEAFF. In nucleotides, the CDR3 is TGTGCCAGCAGCCTAGCGAACCCGGGGAGAGGGAACACTGAAGCTTTCTTT.

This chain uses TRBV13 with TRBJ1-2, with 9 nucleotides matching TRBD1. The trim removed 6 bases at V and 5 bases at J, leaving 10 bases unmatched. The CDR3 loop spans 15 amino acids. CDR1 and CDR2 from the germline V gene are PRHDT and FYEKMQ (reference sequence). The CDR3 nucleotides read TGTGCCAGCAGAAAAGTCGGGGACAGGGATTATGGCTACACCTTC. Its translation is CASRKVGDRDYGYTF.